Below, 5 T cell receptor beta chains from the same sample are listed, as sequenced in a study of T-cell reconstitution after alpha-beta-depleted transplantation in children. Researchers prepared the TCRbeta library using unique molecular identifiers, the study reports. MiXCR was run by TCRdb on the PCR reads, yielding one entry per CDR3 protein. The data hold fewer than 120,000 distinct CDR3 sequences, with under 13% observed a single time. Source: PBMCs from the stem cell graft donor, taken from the stem cell graft. All receptors derive from a human donor who donated a stem cell graft to a child with acute lymphoblastic leukemia.

The chain recombines TRBV19 with TRBJ2-3; D remains ambiguous. Trimming pared 3 bases from V and 5 bases from J, leaving 9 bases between. The CDR3 loop spans 13 amino acids. Germline assignment: CDR1 LNHDA and CDR2 SQIVND (reference sequence). The CDR3 DNA follows: TGTGCCAGTAGTATTTCCCCACGAGATACGCAGTATTTT. This codes for CASSISPRDTQYF.

The chain has TRBV3-1 and TRBJ2-7, with D uncertain. V lost 11 bases and J 2 bases, leaving 22 bases between the germline ends. The germline CDR1 and CDR2 sequences are LGHDT and YNNKEL (reference sequence). CDR3 length: 15 amino acids. DNA of the CDR3: TGTGCCTGCACCCAAGATGCAGTGCCGGCCTACGAGCAGTACTTC. This sequence encodes CACTQDAVPAYEQYF.

This clonotype was counted at least ten times. This chain uses TRBV11-2 with TRBJ2-7; TRBD2 matches 11 bases. V was clipped by 2 bases and J by 7 bases; unmatched bases: 7. This CDR3 spans 15 amino acids. Germline values: CDR1 SGHAT, CDR2 FQNNGV. The CDR3 loop is CASSLKTSGNWEQYF. The CDR3 region has the DNA TGTGCCAGCAGCTTAAAGACTAGCGGGAATTGGGAGCAGTACTTC.

This clonotype was seen many times. The J gene is TRBJ2-7, the V gene TRBV6-1, with D perhaps being TRBD1 or TRBD2 (6 bases each). The V and J ends lost 2 bases and 3 bases respectively, with 8 bases between them. CDR1 MNHNS and CDR2 SASEGT come from the germline V gene. This CDR3 spans 13 amino acids. As DNA, the CDR3 is TGTGCCAGCAGTGAAAGGGGGGACTACGAGCAGTACTTC. It specifies CASSERGDYEQYF.

This clonotype was observed at least ten times. The chain is built from TRBV5-1 and TRBJ1-5, with D tentatively TRBD1 (5 bases). Deletions cut 6 bases from V and 4 bases from J, with 17 bases between. CDR3 length equals 15 residues. Germline lookup yields CDR1 SGHRS and CDR2 YFSETQ. The CDR3: CASKAGLGGNQPQHF. The CDR3 DNA follows: TGCGCCAGCAAGGCAGGCCTCGGGGGAAATCAGCCCCAGCATTTT. The full variable domain, in which reference TRBV5-1 and TRBJ1-5 provide the parts outside the CDR3, is KAGVTQTPRYLIKTRGQQVTLSCSPISGHRSVSWYQQTPGQGLQFLFEYFSETQRNKGNFPGRFSGRQFSNSRSEMNVSTLELGDSALYLCASKAGLGGNQPQHFGDGTRLSIL.